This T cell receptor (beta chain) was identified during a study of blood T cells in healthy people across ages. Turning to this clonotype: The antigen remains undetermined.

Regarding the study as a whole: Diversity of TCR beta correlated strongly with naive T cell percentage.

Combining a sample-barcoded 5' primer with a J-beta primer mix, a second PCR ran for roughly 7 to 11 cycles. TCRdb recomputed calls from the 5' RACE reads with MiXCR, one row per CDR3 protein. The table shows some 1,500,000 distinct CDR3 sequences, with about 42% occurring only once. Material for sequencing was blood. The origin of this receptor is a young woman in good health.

Written as DNA, the CDR3 is TGCAGTGCTCAGACGGGACCGTACAATGAGCAGTTCTTC. The encoded protein is CSAQTGPYNEQFF. J is TRBJ2-1 and V is TRBV20-1; D possibly uses TRBD1 or TRBD2 (5 bases each). The CDR3 extends over 13 amino acids. Germline lookup yields CDR1 DFQATT and CDR2 SNEGSKA (reference sequence). V shed 5 bases and J shed 4 bases, with 12 bases lying between them.